This entry lists 27 T cell receptor beta chains sequenced from one sample in a study of blood T cell repertoires in COVID-19. Here immunoSEQ multiplex PCR was the method, and the copy in TCRdb shows in-frame clones only, minus some. This table holds approximately 58,000 clones, around 90% found once. Sequenced material: peripheral blood. These receptors originate from a woman of 80 years or more with active COVID-19.

V and J are TRBV12-5 and TRBJ1-1; D unresolved. This CDR3 is 13 amino acids long. The V gene lost 5 bases and the J gene lost 2 bases, with 9 bases spanning the gap. CDR1 is LGHNT and CDR2 is FRNRAP in the germline V gene. The CDR3 sequence: CASGETPNTEAFF. CDR3 DNA: TGTGCTAGTGGTGAGACACCTAACACTGAAGCTTTCTTT.

The V gene is TRBV2, the J gene TRBJ2-2, with 8 bases matching TRBD1. In germline, CDR1 is SNHLY, CDR2 FYNNEI. J was trimmed by 4 bases and V by 5 bases; bases with no gene match: 9. CDR3 length equals 16 residues. The CDR3 sequence: CASSKDRAGGTGELFF. DNA for the CDR3: TGTGCCAGCAGTAAGGACAGGGCCGGGGGCACCGGGGAGCTGTTTTTT.

This chain connects TRBV5-1 to TRBJ2-2; D may be TRBD2 (6 bases). The V end lost 10 bases, the J end lost 3 bases, and 25 bases lay between the germline ends. Germline CDR1 SGHRS, CDR2 YFSETQ. The CDR3 length is 17 residues. The CDR3 region is CAPDGSGRSWDTGELFF. CDR3 in DNA: TGCGCCCCGGACGGGTCAGGGAGGTCGTGGGACACCGGGGAGCTGTTTTTT.

V is TRBV28 and J is TRBJ1-1; 8 positions agree with TRBD1. The CDR3 has 15 amino acids. J gave up 3 bases and V 5 bases, and 8 bases lay outside the gene matches. Germline lookup yields CDR1 MDHEN and CDR2 SYDVKM. CDR3 nucleotides: TGTGCCAGCAGTCCGTATCAGGGGGCTGACACTGAAGCTTTCTTT. Protein: CASSPYQGADTEAFF.

This chain connects TRBV28 to TRBJ2-6; 8 bases fit TRBD1. The CDR3 consists of 17 residues. V gave up 4 bases and J gave up 0 bases; unmatched junction bases: 5. In germline, CDR1 is MDHEN, CDR2 SYDVKM. The CDR3 spells CASSSWTGSSGANVLTF. Written as DNA, the CDR3 is TGTGCCAGCAGTTCATGGACAGGGAGCTCTGGGGCCAACGTCCTGACTTTC.

This clone has only a few counts. The V gene is TRBV7-9, the J gene TRBJ1-6, with TRBD1 matching over 8 bases. Per the germline V gene, CDR1 is SEHNR and CDR2 is FQNEAQ (reference sequence). This CDR3 spans 15 amino acids. Unmatched junction bases numbered 7, after V lost 5 bases and J lost 7 bases. CDR3 amino acids: CASSGRTGPNSPLHF. CDR3 nucleotide sequence: TGTGCCAGCAGCGGAAGGACAGGGCCGAATTCACCCCTCCACTTT. Complete variable domain (other parts from reference TRBV7-9 and TRBJ1-6): DTGVSQNPRHKITKRGQNVTFRCDPISEHNRLYWYRQTLGQGPEFLTYFQNEAQLEKSRLLSDRFSAERPKGSFSTLEIQRTEQGDSAMYLCASSGRTGPNSPLHFGNGTRLTVT.

This sequence joins TRBV28 and TRBJ2-7; 9 nucleotides agree with TRBD2. CDR1 MDHEN and CDR2 SYDVKM come from the germline V gene. The CDR3 totals 16 residues. Germline trimming cut 4 bases from V and 1 base from J; bases unmatched to any gene: 8. In DNA form, the CDR3 reads TGTGCCAGCAGTTCCCCGACTAGCGGTTATTCCTACGAGCAGTACTTC. It codes for CASSSPTSGYSYEQYF.

The rearrangement joins TRBV7-2 to TRBJ2-3; 11 bases are a match to TRBD2. The CDR3 extends over 16 amino acids. Germline lookup yields CDR1 SGHTA and CDR2 FQGNSA. The V and J ends lost 5 bases and 4 bases, in that order; junction bases with no gene match: 8. Here the CDR3 reads CASSPSLAGGSDTQYF. Here the CDR3 DNA reads TGTGCCAGCAGCCCCAGCCTAGCGGGAGGTTCAGATACGCAGTATTTT.

The chain is built from TRBV5-1 and TRBJ2-3; 8 bases fit TRBD1. The junction had 16 bases not matched to a gene; V was cut back by 0 bases and J by 4 bases. CDR1 is SGHRS, CDR2 YFSETQ, per germline. The CDR3 is 19 amino acids. The CDR3 loop reads CASSLGLFGQGQGADTQYF. The CDR3 nucleotides read TGCGCCAGCAGCTTGGGTTTGTTCGGACAGGGTCAGGGGGCAGATACGCAGTATTTT.

This chain connects TRBV19 to TRBJ1-5; a possible D gene is TRBD1 (5 bases). The CDR3 is made up of 14 amino acids. The germline gives CDR1 LNHDA, CDR2 SQIVND (reference sequence). Trimming shortened V by 5 bases and J by 3 bases, and 11 bases separated the two germline ends. CDR3 nucleotide sequence: TGTGCCAGTAGTGTTGGGGCAGTCAATCAGCCCCAGCATTTT. It yields the protein CASSVGAVNQPQHF.

The rearrangement uses TRBV30 and TRBJ2-5; TRBD1 matches at 7 bases. V was clipped by 3 bases and J by 3 bases; unmatched bases: 4. This CDR3 has 13 amino acids. CDR1 and CDR2 from the germline V gene are GTSNPN and SVGIG (reference sequence). This CDR3 is CAWRADREETQYF. The CDR3, as DNA: TGTGCCTGGAGGGCCGACAGGGAAGAGACCCAGTACTTC. Complete variable domain (other parts from reference TRBV30 and TRBJ2-5): SQTIHQWPATLVQPVGSPLSLECTVEGTSNPNLYWYRQAAGRGLQLLFYSVGIGQISSEVPQNLSASRPQDRQFILSSKKLLLSDSGFYLCAWRADREETQYFGPGTRLLVL.

This sequence joins TRBV5-1 and TRBJ2-3, with TRBD2 matching 7 bases. Trimming took 6 bases from V and 5 from J; bases not matched to a gene: 6. CDR1 is SGHRS and CDR2 is YFSETQ in the germline V gene. The CDR3 sequence is 13 residues long. The CDR3 protein is CASTVAGEDTQYF. In nucleotides, the CDR3 is TGCGCCAGCACCGTGGCGGGAGAAGATACGCAGTATTTT.

CDR3 loop: CASSPSTTGGSYEQYF. The CDR3 bases are TGCGCCAGCAGCCCGAGCACCACAGGTGGCTCCTACGAGCAGTACTTC. The J gene is TRBJ2-7, the V gene TRBV5-1, with a possible D match to TRBD1 (5 bases). Germline values: CDR1 SGHRS, CDR2 YFSETQ. The CDR3 has 16 residues. Trimming took 4 bases from V and 0 from J, leaving 17 bases between them.

The chain is built from TRBV27 and TRBJ1-2; TRBD1 might be the D (5 bases). V was cut by 2 bases and J by 3 bases, with 10 bases left in between. There are 14 residues in the CDR3. Germline V gives CDR1 MNHEY, CDR2 SMNVEV (reference sequence). CDR3 region: CASSLQGGDYGYTF. The CDR3 nucleotides are TGTGCCAGCAGTTTACAGGGAGGGGACTATGGCTACACCTTC.

The V gene is TRBV15, the J gene TRBJ2-2; maybe TRBD2 (5 bases). CDR1 and CDR2 (germline): LNHNV, YYDKDF (reference sequence). With 1 base removed from V and 3 bases from J, the gap between germline ends came to 15 bases. This CDR3 is built from 17 residues. The CDR3 protein is CATSRGLTTSDTGELFF. Written as DNA, the CDR3 is TGTGCCACCAGCAGAGGACTGACTACCTCGGACACCGGGGAGCTGTTTTTT.

This clone was counted once. The chain links TRBV30 to TRBJ2-3; tentatively, D is TRBD2 (5 bases). The germline V and J ends were trimmed by 3 bases and 2 bases, with 12 bases remaining between them. The CDR3 loop spans 14 amino acids. Germline V gene lookup returns CDR1 GTSNPN and CDR2 SVGIG (reference sequence). CDR3 region: CAWRFSANTDTQYF. DNA of the CDR3: TGTGCCTGGAGATTTAGCGCAAACACAGATACGCAGTATTTT. Full variable domain (missing parts from reference TRBV30 and TRBJ2-3): SQTIHQWPATLVQPVGSPLSLECTVEGTSNPNLYWYRQAAGRGLQLLFYSVGIGQISSEVPQNLSASRPQDRQFILSSKKLLLSDSGFYLCAWRFSANTDTQYFGPGTRLTVL.

The DNA for the CDR3 is TGTGCCAGCAGTCATCGGAGGGGCGGGAATGAAAAACTGTTTTTT. It yields the protein CASSHRRGGNEKLFF. The chain links TRBV21-1 to TRBJ1-4. TRBV21-1 is shown as a pseudogene. The CDR3 has 15 amino acids.

Written as DNA, the CDR3 is TGTGCCAGCAGTTACCTTAATCAGCCCCAGCATTTT. Protein product: CASSYLNQPQHF. V is TRBV6-6 and J is TRBJ1-5; unclear D gene. This CDR3 contains 12 residues. Germline V gene data show CDR1 as MNHNY and CDR2 as SVGAGI (reference sequence). The V end was cut by 2 bases, the J end by 4 bases, with 3 bases between.

The chain is built from TRBV29-1 and TRBJ2-5, with 12 bases matching TRBD2. With 4 bases clipped from V and 4 bases from J, the junction kept 7 bases outside the gene matches. Germline CDR1 is SQVTM and CDR2 is ANQGSEA. The CDR3 extends over 15 amino acids. CDR3 in DNA: TGCAGCGTTGGGACTAGCGGGATTCAGGGAGAGACCCAGTACTTC. This gives the protein CSVGTSGIQGETQYF.

V usage is TRBV19 and J usage is TRBJ1-1, with 7 positions matching TRBD1. Germline-derived CDR1 and CDR2 are LNHDA and SQIVND (reference sequence). CDR3 length: 13 residues. The V and J ends lost 5 bases and 5 bases, in that order; junction bases with no gene match: 5. CDR3 in DNA: TGTGCCAGTAGTTCCACAGGGGCAACTGAAGCTTTCTTT. Amino acid sequence: CASSSTGATEAFF.

J is TRBJ1-2 and V is TRBV19, with TRBD1 matching over 7 bases. Germline V gene data show CDR1 as LNHDA and CDR2 as SQIVND (reference sequence). V shed 5 bases and J 4 bases; nucleotides not matched to a gene: 7. The CDR3 is 14 residues long. CDR3 nucleotides: TGTGCCAGTAGTGGGGACAGTTCGAGCTATGGCTACACCTTC. It yields the protein CASSGDSSSYGYTF.

V gene TRBV7-6 combines with J gene TRBJ1-4; a possible D gene is TRBD1 (5 bases). Trimming stripped 0 bases from V and 5 bases from J, with 19 bases between. The CDR3 length is 18 residues. Germline CDR1 is SGHVS and CDR2 is FNYEAQ. CDR3 protein: CASSLAYRSPPQNEKLFF. CDR3 DNA: TGTGCCAGCAGCTTAGCGTACAGGAGCCCCCCCCAAAATGAAAAACTGTTTTTT.

J is TRBJ2-7 and V is TRBV5-4; 8 bases fit TRBD2. V gave up 2 bases and J gave up 7 bases; unmatched junction bases: 8. The germline V gene has CDR1 SGHNT and CDR2 YYREEE (reference sequence). The CDR3 contains 14 residues. The CDR3 DNA sequence: TGTGCCAGCAGCTTATATGGACTAGCAGGAGAGCAGTACTTC. Its protein product is CASSLYGLAGEQYF. Full variable domain (missing parts from reference TRBV5-4 and TRBJ2-7): ETGVTQSPTHLIKTRGQQVTLRCSSQSGHNTVSWYQQALGQGPQFIFQYYREEENGRGNFPPRFSGLQFPNYSSELNVNALELDDSALYLCASSLYGLAGEQYFGPGTRLTVT.

The chain employs TRBV7-8 and TRBJ2-5; D call uncertain. The CDR3 has 14 residues. Trimming cost V 3 bases and J 2 bases, with 10 bases left between them. In germline, CDR1 is SGHVS, CDR2 FQNEAQ. The CDR3, as DNA: TGTGCCAGCAGCTTCCCAGGTTTTCAAGAGACCCAGTACTTC. Its protein product is CASSFPGFQETQYF.

V and J are TRBV11-3 and TRBJ2-1; TRBD1 matches at 10 bases. Germline V gene data show CDR1 as SGHNT and CDR2 as YENEEA. The CDR3 covers 15 residues. The V and J ends lost 2 bases and 10 bases, in that order; junction bases with no gene match: 8. CDR3 nucleotide sequence: TGTGCCAGCAGCTTATCCGGACAGGGGGACCGGGAGCAGTTCTTC. It is translated as CASSLSGQGDREQFF.

This chain joins TRBV5-1 and TRBJ2-3; the match to TRBD2 covers 12 bases. The CDR3 consists of 17 residues. Germline V gene data show CDR1 as SGHRS and CDR2 as YFSETQ. The ends lost 4 bases at V and 4 bases at J; junction bases unmatched: 10. CDR3 loop: CASSGRLAGVISDTQYF. CDR3 nucleotide sequence: TGCGCCAGCAGCGGAAGACTAGCGGGAGTTATCTCAGATACGCAGTATTTT.

This clone was seen once. J is TRBJ2-1 and V is TRBV29-1, with TRBD1 as a possible D gene (6 bases). CDR1 is SQVTM and CDR2 is ANQGSEA in the germline V gene. The CDR3 loop spans 13 amino acids. Trimming left V 7 bases short and J 5 bases short, with 15 bases between. The CDR3 reads CSAGVSRDNEQFF. The CDR3 bases are TGCAGCGCAGGGGTTTCTCGCGACAATGAGCAGTTCTTC.